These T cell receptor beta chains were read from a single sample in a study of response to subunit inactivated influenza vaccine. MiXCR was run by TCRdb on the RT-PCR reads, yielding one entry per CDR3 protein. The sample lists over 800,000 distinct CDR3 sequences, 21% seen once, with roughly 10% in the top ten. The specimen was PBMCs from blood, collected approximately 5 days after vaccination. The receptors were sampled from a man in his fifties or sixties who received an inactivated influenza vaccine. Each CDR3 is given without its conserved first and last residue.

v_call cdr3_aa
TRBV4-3 ASSQTPGPRAGETQY
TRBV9 ASSVGLAVKSSYNEQF
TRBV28 ASSIRDRFYEQY
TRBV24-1 ATSGDSSYEQY
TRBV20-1 SATPGQASSYEQY
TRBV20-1 SARLPGAGPNTEAF
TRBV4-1 ASSLGTAGGTDTQY
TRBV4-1 ASSQDLRGEQF
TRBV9 ASSLAGTSNTGELF
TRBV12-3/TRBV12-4 ASSGTRGGGELF
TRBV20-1 SANPSGRAETQY
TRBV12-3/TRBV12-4 ASSFASMNTEAF
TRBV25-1 ASSATGSWDTEAF
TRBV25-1 ASSETGAYEQY
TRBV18 ASSPGQGAGNEQF
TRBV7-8 ASSSSPPGLVTEQY
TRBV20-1 SARPGTDTQY
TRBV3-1 ASSQAVAGPYEQY
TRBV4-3 ASSQVMGQGETQY
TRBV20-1 SAGFHSVEQF
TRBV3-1 ASSQARGLAGRELF
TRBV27 ASSLGTGEYNEQF
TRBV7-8 ASSPRGGTEAF
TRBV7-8 ASSSGDRVYEQY
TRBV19 ASSRLVSYEQY
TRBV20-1 SARGSGARGAAHDSQY
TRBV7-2 ASSSGRLYEQY
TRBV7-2 ASSSTGEDSPLH
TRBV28 ASSRRIHEQY
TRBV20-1 SAHGQNEQF
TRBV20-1 SAPRTPGFTEAF
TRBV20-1 SAPNRRHGEKLF
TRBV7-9 ASSLAQGNTDTQY
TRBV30 AWNPDRVKPNTEAF
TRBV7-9 ASSLQWETQY
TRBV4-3 ASSQDDKMPCNQPQH
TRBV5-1 ASSLWTGTSHGELF
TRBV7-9 ASRETTGELF
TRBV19 ASSTGQVMINEQF
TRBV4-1 ASSQGLSGWEQY
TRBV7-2 ASSVTSGESYEQY
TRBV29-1 SAADRINQPQH
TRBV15 ATSILPDSHNSPLH
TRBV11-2 ASSVYFGSRTDTQY
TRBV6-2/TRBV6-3 ASSFDTEAF